This T cell receptor (beta chain) comes out of a study of control samples from healthy donors and cancer patients. Profiling relied on immunoSEQ multiplex PCR, and the TCRdb table lists in-frame clones only, not all of them. The sample has some 150,000 clones; less than 95% are singletons. This clone occurred a few times. The CDR3 has 13 amino acids. The germline gives CDR1 SNHLY, CDR2 FYNNEI. Trimming took 10 bases from V and 1 from J; bases not matched to a gene: 6. The chain recombines TRBV2 with TRBJ1-2, with 7 bases fitting TRBD1. The sequencing input was blood. The TCR was taken from a man younger than 35 in good health. The CDR3 DNA follows: TGTGCCACCAGCCGGGACAGTAACTATGGCTACACCTTC. Its protein is CATSRDSNYGYTF.